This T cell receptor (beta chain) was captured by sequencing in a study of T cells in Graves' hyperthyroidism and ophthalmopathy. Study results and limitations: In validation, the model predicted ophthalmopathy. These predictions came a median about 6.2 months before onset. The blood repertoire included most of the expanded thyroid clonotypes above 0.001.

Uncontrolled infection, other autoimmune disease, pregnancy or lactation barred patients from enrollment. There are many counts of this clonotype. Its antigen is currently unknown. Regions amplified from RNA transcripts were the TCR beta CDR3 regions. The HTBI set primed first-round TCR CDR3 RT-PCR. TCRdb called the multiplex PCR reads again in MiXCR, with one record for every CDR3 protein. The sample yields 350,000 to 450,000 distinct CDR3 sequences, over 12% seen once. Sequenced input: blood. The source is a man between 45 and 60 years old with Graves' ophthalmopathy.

The CDR3 DNA reads TGCAGCGTCCAGTCGGACAGGGATGCGGGGACCCAGTACTTC. It is translated as CSVQSDRDAGTQYF. The chain combines TRBV29-1 with TRBJ2-5; 8 positions agree with TRBD1. The CDR3 has 14 residues. Trimming cost V 6 bases and J 7 bases; bases outside gene matches: 13. Germline V CDR1 and CDR2: SQVTM, ANQGSEA.